The 4 T cell receptor beta chains in this list originate from one sample, sequenced in a study of shared clonotypes between healthy human individuals. Assay used: immunoSEQ multiplex PCR; TCRdb lists only in-frame clones, some missing. The table lists some 470,000 clones, 76% of them singletons, with under 15% in the top ten. The sample consisted of PBMCs. Receptors were obtained from a woman aged 40-49 years in good health. Some clones in this sample may be carry-over from other donors' samples.

The V call is TRBV5-6, the J call TRBJ1-2; D might be TRBD1 (6 bases). V lost 4 bases and J 5 bases, leaving 18 bases between the germline ends. The CDR3 has 15 amino acids. Germline CDR1 is SGHDT and CDR2 is YYEEEE. In DNA, the CDR3 is TGTGCCAGCAGCGCGGTACGGACAGCCAGTTATGGCTACACCTTC. It encodes CASSAVRTASYGYTF.

For this clone: This probably arose from a read error, given a far larger clone one base away. Other DNA sequences in the same sample also yield this CDR3. The rearrangement uses TRBV5-3 and TRBJ1-5; no reliable D call. TRBV5-3 is an ORF, and what it does is uncertain. The CDR3 consists of 13 residues. V was clipped by 0 bases and J by 7 bases, with 8 bases between them. CDR3 in DNA: TGTGCCAGAAGCTTGGCGCAAAACCAGCCCCAGCATTTT. It codes for CARSLAQNQPQHF.

This rearrangement joins TRBV19 to TRBJ2-7; 11 nucleotides agree with TRBD2. Germline V gene data show CDR1 as LNHDA and CDR2 as SQIVND (reference sequence). This CDR3 is 13 amino acids long. J was trimmed by 3 bases and V by 8 bases; bases with no gene match: 3. Written as DNA, the CDR3 is TGTGCCAGTCAAGGGACTAGCGGCTACGAGCAGTACTTC. Amino acid sequence: CASQGTSGYEQYF.

As regards this clone: Possible read error: a much larger clone is one base away. CDR3 sequence reads: CASSPGTGGSYEQYF. CDR3 bases: TGTGCCAGCAGCCCCGGGACAGGGGGCTCCTACGAGCAGTACTTC. The V and J genes are TRBV9 and TRBJ2-7; 11 positions match TRBD1. Unmatched junction bases numbered 3, after V lost 4 bases and J lost 0 bases. Looked up from germline, CDR1 is SGDLS and CDR2 is YYNGEE. The CDR3 has 15 amino acids.